The T cell receptor (beta chain) described here comes from a study of blood T cell repertoires in COVID-19. Study in general: Specimens from acute and convalescent COVID-19 originated in the United States, Italy and Spain.

The study recruited people aged about 18 to 89 years across roughly 23 US areas. Participants' own reports of clinical history determined their cohort assignment. Original data processing: Amplification from reference gene primers served as the basis for estimated nucleated cell counts. TCRdb's table, derived via immunoSEQ multiplex PCR, lists solely in-frame clones and lacks some. V and J calls and clone size are those listed in that table; D and trimming were worked out from the DNA. Here the sample spans about 200,000 clones, roughly four fifths being singletons. This clone was detected a few times. Germline V CDR1 and CDR2: LNHDA, SQIVND (reference sequence). The CDR3 is 14 amino acids. The V gene lost 7 bases and the J gene lost 4 bases, with 16 bases spanning the gap.

The J gene is TRBJ1-2, the V gene TRBV19, with D possibly being TRBD1 (6 bases). The TCR comes from a man in his forties or fifties who had recovered from COVID-19. Sequenced sample: PBMCs or T cells enriched from blood (not recorded which). The DNA of the CDR3 is TGTGCCAGTACCACAATGGGACACGTCTATGGCTACACCTTC. It specifies CASTTMGHVYGYTF.